The clone carrying this TCR beta chain occurred once. Its antigen is not known. Isolation of PBMCs gave at least 6.5 million cells per sample. Germline CDR1 LNHNV, CDR2 YYDKDF (reference sequence). The CDR3 extends over 14 amino acids. V lost 8 bases, J lost 2 bases, and 14 bases lay in between. These data belong to a study of blood T cells in healthy people across ages. Across the study: Capture via template switching afforded approximately one barcoded beta molecule per two T cells.

Then a second PCR, running roughly 7 to 11 cycles, was carried out with a sample-barcoded 5' primer and a J-beta primer mix. TCRdb re-called the 5' RACE reads through MiXCR, storing one row per CDR3 protein. The table lists around 1,000,000 distinct CDR3 sequences, roughly a quarter of them singletons, with around 0.75% in the top ten. Points from the study as a whole: Naive T cell percentage and TCR beta diversity correlated strongly.

The data also belong to a second study, concerning T cells of mothers and their children. That report adds: The donors comprised six children and their three healthy Caucasian mothers.

Sequenced sample: blood. The V call is TRBV15, the J call TRBJ2-3; unclear D gene. This TCR derives from a girl aged 2-10 years in good health. Here the CDR3 DNA reads TGTGCCACCGGCCAGGTTTCAGCCACAGATACGCAGTATTTT. It yields the protein CATGQVSATDTQYF.